This T cell receptor beta chain came from a study of blood T cell repertoires in COVID-19. Data came from immunoSEQ multiplex PCR; TCRdb stores just in-frame clones and leaves some out. The repertoire holds about 270,000 clones, over 75% seen once, with approximately 8.2% in the top ten. This CDR3 is 17 amino acids long. V gave up 1 base and J gave up 1 base, with 14 bases separating them. Germline CDR1 reads LGHNA; CDR2 reads YSLEER. The TCR comes from a woman aged 45-59 years with acute COVID-19. Material: PBMCs or T cells enriched from blood (not recorded which). The V gene is TRBV4-3, the J gene TRBJ1-3; D not certain. CDR3 sequence: CASSQGDPRGSGNTIYF. DNA for the CDR3: TGCGCCAGCAGCCAAGGGGATCCTCGAGGGTCTGGAAACACCATATATTTT.